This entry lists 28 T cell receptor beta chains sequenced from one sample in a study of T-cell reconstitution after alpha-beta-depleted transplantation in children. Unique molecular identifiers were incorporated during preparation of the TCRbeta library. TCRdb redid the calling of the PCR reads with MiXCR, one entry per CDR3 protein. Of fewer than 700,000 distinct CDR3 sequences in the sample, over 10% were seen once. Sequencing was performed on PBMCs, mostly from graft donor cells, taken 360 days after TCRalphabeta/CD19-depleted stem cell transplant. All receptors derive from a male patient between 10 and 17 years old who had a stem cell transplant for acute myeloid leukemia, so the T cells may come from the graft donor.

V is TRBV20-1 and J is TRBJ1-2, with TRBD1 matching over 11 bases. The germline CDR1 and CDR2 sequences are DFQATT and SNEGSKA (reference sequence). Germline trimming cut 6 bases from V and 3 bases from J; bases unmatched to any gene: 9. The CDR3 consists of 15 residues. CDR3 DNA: TGCAGTGCCGCGTCCGGGACAGGGGGGTACTATGGCTACACCTTC. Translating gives CSAASGTGGYYGYTF.

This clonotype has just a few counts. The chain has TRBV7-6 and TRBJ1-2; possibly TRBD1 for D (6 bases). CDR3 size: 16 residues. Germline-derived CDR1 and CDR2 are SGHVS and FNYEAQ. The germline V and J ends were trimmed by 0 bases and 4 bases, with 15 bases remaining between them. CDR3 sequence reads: CASSLARSSGAYGYTF. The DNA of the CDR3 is TGTGCCAGCAGCTTAGCTAGGAGTTCGGGGGCCTATGGCTACACCTTC.

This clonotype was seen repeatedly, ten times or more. In DNA form, the CDR3 reads TGTGCCAGCAGCTTAGCAATCTTCTACGAGCAGTACTTC. It codes for CASSLAIFYEQYF. The V call is TRBV7-2, the J call TRBJ2-7; D not resolved. From germline, CDR1 is SGHTA and CDR2 FQGNSA. The ends were cut back, 0 bases at V and 3 bases at J, with 6 bases in the middle. The CDR3 has 13 residues.

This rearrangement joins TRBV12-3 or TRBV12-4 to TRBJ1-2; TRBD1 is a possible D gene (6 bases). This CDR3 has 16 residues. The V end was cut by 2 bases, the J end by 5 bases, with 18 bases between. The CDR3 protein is CASSLLSSGGEYGYTF. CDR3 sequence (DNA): TGTGCCAGCAGTTTATTGTCTAGCGGGGGCGAATATGGCTACACCTTC.

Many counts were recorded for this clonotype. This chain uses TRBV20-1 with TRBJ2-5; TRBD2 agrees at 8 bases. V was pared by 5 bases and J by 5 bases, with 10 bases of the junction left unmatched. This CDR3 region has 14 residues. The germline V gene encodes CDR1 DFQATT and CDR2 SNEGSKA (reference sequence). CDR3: CSAPPGTSGETQYF. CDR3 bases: TGCAGTGCTCCCCCCGGGACTAGTGGGGAGACCCAGTACTTC.

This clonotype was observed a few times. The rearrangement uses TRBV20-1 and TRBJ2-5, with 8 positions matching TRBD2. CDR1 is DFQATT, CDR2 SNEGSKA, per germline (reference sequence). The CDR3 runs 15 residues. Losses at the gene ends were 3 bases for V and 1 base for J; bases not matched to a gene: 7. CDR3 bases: TGCAGTGCTAGCATTGGACTAGCTGCCCAAGAGACCCAGTACTTC. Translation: CSASIGLAAQETQYF.

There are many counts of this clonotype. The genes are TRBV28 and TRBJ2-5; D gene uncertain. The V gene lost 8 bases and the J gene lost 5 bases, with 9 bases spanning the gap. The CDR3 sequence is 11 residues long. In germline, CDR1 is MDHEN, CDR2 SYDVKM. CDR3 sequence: CASRLSETQYF. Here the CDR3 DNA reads TGTGCCAGCCGACTGTCCGAGACCCAGTACTTC.

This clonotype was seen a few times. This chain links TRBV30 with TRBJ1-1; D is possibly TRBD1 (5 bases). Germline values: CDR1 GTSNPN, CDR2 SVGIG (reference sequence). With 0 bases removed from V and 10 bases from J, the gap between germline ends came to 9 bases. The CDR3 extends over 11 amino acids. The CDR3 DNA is TGTGCCTGGAGTGTCGGTGGGGGAGCTTTCTTT. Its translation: CAWSVGGGAFF. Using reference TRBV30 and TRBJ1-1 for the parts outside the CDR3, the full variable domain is SQTIHQWPATLVQPVGSPLSLECTVEGTSNPNLYWYRQAAGRGLQLLFYSVGIGQISSEVPQNLSASRPQDRQFILSSKKLLLSDSGFYLCAWSVGGGAFFGQGTRLTVV.

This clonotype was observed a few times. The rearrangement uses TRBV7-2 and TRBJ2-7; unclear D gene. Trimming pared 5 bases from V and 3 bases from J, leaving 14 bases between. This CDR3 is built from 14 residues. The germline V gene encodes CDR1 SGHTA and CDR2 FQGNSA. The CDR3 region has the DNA TGTGCCAGCAGCCAAACGGGTATTAACTACGAGCAGTACTTC. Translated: CASSQTGINYEQYF.

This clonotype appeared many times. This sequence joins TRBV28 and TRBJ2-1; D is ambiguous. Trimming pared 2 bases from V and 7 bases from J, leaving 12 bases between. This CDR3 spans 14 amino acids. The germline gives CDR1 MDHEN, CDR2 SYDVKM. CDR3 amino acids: CASSLNGDYNEQFF. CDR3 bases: TGTGCCAGCAGTTTAAATGGAGATTATAATGAGCAGTTCTTC.

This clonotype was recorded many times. In DNA form, the CDR3 reads TGTGCCAGCAGCTTAAAGGCCCGGGGCGGAGGAAACACCATATATTTT. It translates to CASSLKARGGGNTIYF. This chain links TRBV5-6 with TRBJ1-3; D is perhaps TRBD1 (5 bases). Germline-derived CDR1 and CDR2 are SGHDT and YYEEEE. This CDR3 is built from 16 residues. Trimming stripped 2 bases from V and 4 bases from J, with 16 bases between. Full variable domain (remainder filled in from reference TRBV5-6 and TRBJ1-3): DAGVTQSPTHLIKTRGQQVTLRCSPKSGHDTVSWYQQALGQGPQFIFQYYEEEERQRGNFPDRFSGHQFPNYSSELNVNALLLGDSALYLCASSLKARGGGNTIYFGEGSWLTVV.

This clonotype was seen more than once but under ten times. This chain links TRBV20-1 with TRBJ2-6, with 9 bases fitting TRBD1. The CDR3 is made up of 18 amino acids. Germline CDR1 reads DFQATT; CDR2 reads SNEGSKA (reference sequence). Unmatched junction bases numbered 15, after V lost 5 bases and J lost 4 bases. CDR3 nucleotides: TGCAGTGCTCAGGGGACAGGGTTTCCCAGGTCCGGGGCCAACGTCCTGACTTTC. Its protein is CSAQGTGFPRSGANVLTF.

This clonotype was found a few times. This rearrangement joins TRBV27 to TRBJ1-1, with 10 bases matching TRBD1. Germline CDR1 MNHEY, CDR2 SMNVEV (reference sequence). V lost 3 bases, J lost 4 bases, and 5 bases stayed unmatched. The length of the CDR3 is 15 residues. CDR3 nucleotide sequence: TGTGCCAGCAGTTTCGACAGGGGGCTGATCACTGAAGCTTTCTTT. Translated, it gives CASSFDRGLITEAFF.

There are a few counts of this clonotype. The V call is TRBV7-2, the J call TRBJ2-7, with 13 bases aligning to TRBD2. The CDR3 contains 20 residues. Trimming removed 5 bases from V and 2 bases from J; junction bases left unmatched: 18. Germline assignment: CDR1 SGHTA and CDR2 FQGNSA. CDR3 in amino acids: CASSLFGTSGTIRPTYEQYF. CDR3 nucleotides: TGTGCCAGCAGCCTTTTCGGGACTAGCGGGACCATTAGGCCCACCTACGAGCAGTACTTC.

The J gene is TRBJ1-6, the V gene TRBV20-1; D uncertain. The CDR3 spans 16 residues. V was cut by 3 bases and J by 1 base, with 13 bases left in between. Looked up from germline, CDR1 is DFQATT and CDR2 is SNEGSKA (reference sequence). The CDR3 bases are TGCAGTGCTAGGGGGAGTCTGGGGTCCTATAATTCACCCCTCCACTTT. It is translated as CSARGSLGSYNSPLHF.

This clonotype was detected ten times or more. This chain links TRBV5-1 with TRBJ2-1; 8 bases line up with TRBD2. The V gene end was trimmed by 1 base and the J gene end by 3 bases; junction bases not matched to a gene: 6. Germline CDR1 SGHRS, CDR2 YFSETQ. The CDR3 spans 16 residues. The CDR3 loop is CASSLFTSGFYNEQFF. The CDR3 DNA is TGCGCCAGCAGCTTGTTCACTAGCGGATTCTACAATGAGCAGTTCTTC.

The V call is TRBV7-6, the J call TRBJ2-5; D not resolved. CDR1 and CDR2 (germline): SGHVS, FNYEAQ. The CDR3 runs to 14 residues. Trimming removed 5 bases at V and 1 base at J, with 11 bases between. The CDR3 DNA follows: TGTGCCAGCAGCAGAAATTGGGGCCAAGAGACCCAGTACTTC. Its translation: CASSRNWGQETQYF.

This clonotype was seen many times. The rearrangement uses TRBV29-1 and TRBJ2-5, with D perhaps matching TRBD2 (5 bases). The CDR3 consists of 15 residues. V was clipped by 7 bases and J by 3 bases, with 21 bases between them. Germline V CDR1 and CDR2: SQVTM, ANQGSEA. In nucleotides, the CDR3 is TGCAGCGCCTCGGTCGGAAGTCGACTAAAAGAGACCCAGTACTTC. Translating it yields CSASVGSRLKETQYF.

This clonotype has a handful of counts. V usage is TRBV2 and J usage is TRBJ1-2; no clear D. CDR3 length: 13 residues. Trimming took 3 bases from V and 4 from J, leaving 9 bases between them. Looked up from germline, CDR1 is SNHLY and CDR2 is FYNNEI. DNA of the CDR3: TGTGCCAGCAGTGAGGTACTGCCCTATGGCTACACCTTC. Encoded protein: CASSEVLPYGYTF.

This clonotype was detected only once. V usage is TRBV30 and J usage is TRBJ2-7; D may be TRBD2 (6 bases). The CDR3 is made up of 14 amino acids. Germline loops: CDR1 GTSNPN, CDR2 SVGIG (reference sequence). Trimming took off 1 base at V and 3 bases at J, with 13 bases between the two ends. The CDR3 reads CAWSADGGDYEQYF. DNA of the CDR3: TGTGCCTGGAGTGCGGACGGAGGGGACTACGAGCAGTACTTC.

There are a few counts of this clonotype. The CDR3 region is CASSPLQGTAQFF. CDR3 nucleotides: TGTGCCAGCTCACCACTTCAGGGTACCGCGCAGTTCTTC. The chain uses TRBV18 and TRBJ2-1; maybe TRBD1 (5 bases). Per the germline V gene, CDR1 is KGHSH and CDR2 is LQKENI. The CDR3 length is 13 residues. The V and J ends lost 1 base and 12 bases respectively, with 13 bases between them.

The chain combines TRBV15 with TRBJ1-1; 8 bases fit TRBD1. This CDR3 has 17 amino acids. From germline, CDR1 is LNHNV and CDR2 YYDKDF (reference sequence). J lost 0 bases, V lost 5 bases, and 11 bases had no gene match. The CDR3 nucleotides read TGTGCCACCAGCGTAACAGGGGGGCCCCTTATGAACACTGAAGCTTTCTTT. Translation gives CATSVTGGPLMNTEAFF.

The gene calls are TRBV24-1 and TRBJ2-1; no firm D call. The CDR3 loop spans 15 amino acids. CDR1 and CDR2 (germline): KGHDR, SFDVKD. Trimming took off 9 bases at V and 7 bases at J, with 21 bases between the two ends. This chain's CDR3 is CATSVWDADANEQFF. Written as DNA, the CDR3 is TGTGCCACCTCCGTGTGGGATGCCGATGCGAATGAGCAGTTCTTC.

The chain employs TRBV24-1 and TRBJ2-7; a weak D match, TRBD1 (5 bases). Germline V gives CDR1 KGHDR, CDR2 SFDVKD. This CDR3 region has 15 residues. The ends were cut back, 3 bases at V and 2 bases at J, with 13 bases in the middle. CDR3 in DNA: TGTGCCACCAGTGATGGGATGCAGGGAACCTACGAGCAGTACTTC. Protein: CATSDGMQGTYEQYF.

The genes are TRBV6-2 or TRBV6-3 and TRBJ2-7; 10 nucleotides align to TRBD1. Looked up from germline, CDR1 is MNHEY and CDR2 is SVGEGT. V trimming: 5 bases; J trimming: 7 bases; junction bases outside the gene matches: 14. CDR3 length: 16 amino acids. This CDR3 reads CASSTLWTGGVREQYF. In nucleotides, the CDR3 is TGTGCCAGCAGTACCCTGTGGACAGGGGGAGTGAGGGAGCAGTACTTC.

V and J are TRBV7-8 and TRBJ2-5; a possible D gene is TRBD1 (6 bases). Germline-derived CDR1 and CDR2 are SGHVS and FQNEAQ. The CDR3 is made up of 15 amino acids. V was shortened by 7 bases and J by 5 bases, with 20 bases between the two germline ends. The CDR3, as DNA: TGTGCCAGCACCCTTAACAGGGCTAGGAGGGAGACCCAGTACTTC. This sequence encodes CASTLNRARRETQYF.

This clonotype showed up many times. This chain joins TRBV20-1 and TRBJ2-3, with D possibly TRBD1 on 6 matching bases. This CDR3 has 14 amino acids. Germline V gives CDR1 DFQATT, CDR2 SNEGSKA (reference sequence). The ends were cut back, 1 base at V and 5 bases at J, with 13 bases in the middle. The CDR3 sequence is CSARVGAGGDTQYF. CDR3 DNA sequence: TGCAGTGCTAGAGTGGGGGCCGGTGGAGATACGCAGTATTTT.

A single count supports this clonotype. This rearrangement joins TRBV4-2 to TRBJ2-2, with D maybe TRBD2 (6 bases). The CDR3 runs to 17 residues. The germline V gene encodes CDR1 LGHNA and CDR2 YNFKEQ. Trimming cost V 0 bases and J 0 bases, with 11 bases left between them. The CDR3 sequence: CASSQDLERANTGELFF. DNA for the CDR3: TGTGCCAGCAGCCAAGATCTCGAGCGGGCGAACACCGGGGAGCTGTTTTTT.